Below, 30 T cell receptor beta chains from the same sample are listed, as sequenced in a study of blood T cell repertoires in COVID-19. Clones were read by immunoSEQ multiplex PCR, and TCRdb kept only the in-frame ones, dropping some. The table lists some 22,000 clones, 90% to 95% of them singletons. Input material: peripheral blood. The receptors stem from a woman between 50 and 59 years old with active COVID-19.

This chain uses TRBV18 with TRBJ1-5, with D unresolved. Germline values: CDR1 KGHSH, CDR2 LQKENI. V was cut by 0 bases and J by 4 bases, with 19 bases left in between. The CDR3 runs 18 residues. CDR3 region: CASSPPNSGFPGNQPQHF. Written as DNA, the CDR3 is TGTGCCAGCTCACCACCGAATTCGGGGTTCCCCGGGAATCAGCCCCAGCATTTT.

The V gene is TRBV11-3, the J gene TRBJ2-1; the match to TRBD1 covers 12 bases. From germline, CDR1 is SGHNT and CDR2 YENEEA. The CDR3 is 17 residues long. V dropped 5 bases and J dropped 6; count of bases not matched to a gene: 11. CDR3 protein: CASSPSGQGARSNEQFF. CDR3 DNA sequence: TGTGCCAGCAGCCCATCGGGACAGGGGGCGAGGAGCAATGAGCAGTTCTTC.

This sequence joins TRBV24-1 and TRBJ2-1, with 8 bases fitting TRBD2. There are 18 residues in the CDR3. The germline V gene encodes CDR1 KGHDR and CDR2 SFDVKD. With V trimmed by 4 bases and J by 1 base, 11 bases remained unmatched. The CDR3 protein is CATSDPFWAGGSYNEQFF. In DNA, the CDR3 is TGTGCCACCAGTGACCCGTTTTGGGCGGGAGGTTCCTACAATGAGCAGTTCTTC.

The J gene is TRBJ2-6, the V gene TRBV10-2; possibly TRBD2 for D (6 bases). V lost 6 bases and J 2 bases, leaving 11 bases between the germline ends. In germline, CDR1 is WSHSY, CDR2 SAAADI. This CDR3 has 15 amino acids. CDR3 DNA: TGCGCCAGCAGGGAAGGGGAGGCTGGGGCCAACGTCCTGACTTTC. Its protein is CASREGEAGANVLTF.

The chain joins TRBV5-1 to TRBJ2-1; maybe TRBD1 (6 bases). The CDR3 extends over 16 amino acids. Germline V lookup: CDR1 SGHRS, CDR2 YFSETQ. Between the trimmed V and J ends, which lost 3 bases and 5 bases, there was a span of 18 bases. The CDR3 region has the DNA TGCGCCAGCAGCTCCGCCTGGGGGCGCGGCGACAATGAGCAGTTCTTC. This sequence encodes CASSSAWGRGDNEQFF.

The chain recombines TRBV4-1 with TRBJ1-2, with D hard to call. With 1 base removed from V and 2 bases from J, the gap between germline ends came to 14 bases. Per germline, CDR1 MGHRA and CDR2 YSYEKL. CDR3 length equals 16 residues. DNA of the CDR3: TGCGCCAGCAGCCAAGCCCTGAGGGATTCAAACTATGGCTACACCTTC. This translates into CASSQALRDSNYGYTF.

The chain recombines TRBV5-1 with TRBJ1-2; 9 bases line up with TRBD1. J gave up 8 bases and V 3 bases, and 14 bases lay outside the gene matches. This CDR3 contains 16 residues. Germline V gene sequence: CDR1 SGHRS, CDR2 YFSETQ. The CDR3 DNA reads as TGCGCCAGCAGCTCGGAGACGACAGGGGGGACGGGAGGCTACACCTTC. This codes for CASSSETTGGTGGYTF.

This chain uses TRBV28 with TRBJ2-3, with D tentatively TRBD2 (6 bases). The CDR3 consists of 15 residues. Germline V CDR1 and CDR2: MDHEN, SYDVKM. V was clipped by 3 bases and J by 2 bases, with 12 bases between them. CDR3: CASSFPEGFTDTQYF. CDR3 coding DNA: TGTGCCAGCAGTTTCCCGGAGGGGTTCACAGATACGCAGTATTTT.

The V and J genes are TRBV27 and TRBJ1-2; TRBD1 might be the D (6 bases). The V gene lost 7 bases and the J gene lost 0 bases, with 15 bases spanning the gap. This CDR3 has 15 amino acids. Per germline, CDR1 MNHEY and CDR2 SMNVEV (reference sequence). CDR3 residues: CASIPQAGANYGYTF. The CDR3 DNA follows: TGTGCCAGCATCCCTCAGGCAGGGGCTAACTATGGCTACACCTTC.

CDR3 region: CASSTRFTTGTGGYNEQFF. The CDR3 DNA reads as TGTGCCAGTAGTACAAGATTCACCACCGGGACAGGGGGCTACAATGAGCAGTTCTTC. The V and J genes are TRBV19 and TRBJ2-1, with TRBD1 matching 11 bases. Unmatched junction bases numbered 14, after V lost 4 bases and J lost 3 bases. In germline, CDR1 is LNHDA, CDR2 SQIVND (reference sequence). The CDR3 has 19 residues.

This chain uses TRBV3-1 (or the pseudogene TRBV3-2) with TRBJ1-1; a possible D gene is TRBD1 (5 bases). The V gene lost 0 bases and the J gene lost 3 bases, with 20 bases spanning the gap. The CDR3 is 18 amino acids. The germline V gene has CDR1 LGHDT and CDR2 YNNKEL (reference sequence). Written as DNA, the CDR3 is TGTGCCAGCAGCCAAGAAGGTCGGCAGGGTGGCTTGTACACTGAAGCTTTCTTT. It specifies CASSQEGRQGGLYTEAFF.

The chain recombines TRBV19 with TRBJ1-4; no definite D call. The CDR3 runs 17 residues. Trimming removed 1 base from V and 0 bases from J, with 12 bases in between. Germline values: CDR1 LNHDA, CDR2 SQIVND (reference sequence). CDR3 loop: CASSIALEGATNEKLFF. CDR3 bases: TGTGCCAGTAGTATAGCGCTTGAGGGCGCAACTAATGAAAAACTGTTTTTT.

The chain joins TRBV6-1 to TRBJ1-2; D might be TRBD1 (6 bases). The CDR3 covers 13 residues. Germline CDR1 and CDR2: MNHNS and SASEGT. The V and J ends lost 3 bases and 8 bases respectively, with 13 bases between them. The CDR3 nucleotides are TGTGCCAGCAGTGATACGGGACAAGAAGGCTACACCTTC. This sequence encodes CASSDTGQEGYTF.

The DNA of the CDR3 is TGTGCCAGCAGCGTAGATAGCAACAGGGGATCTGGAAACACCATATATTTT. Its translation: CASSVDSNRGSGNTIYF. The chain couples TRBV9 to TRBJ1-3; 7 nucleotides match TRBD1. CDR1 SGDLS and CDR2 YYNGEE come from the germline V gene. The V gene end was trimmed by 0 bases and the J gene end by 1 base; junction bases not matched to a gene: 7. This CDR3 is built from 17 residues.

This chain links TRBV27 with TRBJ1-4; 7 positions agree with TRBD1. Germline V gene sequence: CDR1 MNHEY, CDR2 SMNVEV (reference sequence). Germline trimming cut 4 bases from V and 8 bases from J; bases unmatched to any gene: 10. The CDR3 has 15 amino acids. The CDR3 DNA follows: TGTGCCAGCAGTTCGCTCGGACAGGCTGAAGAAAAACTGTTTTTT. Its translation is CASSSLGQAEEKLFF.

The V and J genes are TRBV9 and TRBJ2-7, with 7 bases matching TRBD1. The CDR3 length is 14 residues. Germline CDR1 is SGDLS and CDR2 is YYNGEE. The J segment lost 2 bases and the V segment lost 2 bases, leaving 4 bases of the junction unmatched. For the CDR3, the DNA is TGTGCCAGCAGCGTGGGACAGTTGCCCTACGAGCAGTACTTC. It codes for CASSVGQLPYEQYF.

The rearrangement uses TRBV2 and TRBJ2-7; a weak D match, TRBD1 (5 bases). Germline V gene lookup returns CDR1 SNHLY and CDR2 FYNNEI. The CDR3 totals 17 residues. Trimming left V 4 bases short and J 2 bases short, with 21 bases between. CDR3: CASSGIVRGKRPYEQYV. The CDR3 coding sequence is TGTGCCAGCAGTGGAATAGTTAGGGGCAAAAGGCCCTACGAGCAGTACGTC.

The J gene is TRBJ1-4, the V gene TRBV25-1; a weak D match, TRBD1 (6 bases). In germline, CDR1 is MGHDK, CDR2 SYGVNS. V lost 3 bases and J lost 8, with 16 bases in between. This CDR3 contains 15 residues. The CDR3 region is CASSDAGGGGEKLFF. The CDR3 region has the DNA TGTGCCAGCAGTGATGCGGGAGGGGGAGGCGAAAAACTGTTTTTT. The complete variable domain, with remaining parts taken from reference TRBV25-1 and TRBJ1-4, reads EADIYQTPRYLVIGTGKKITLECSQTMGHDKMYWYQQDPGMELHLIHYSYGVNSTEKGDLSSESTVSRIRTEHFPLTLESARPSHTSQYLCASSDAGGGGEKLFFGSGTQLSVL.

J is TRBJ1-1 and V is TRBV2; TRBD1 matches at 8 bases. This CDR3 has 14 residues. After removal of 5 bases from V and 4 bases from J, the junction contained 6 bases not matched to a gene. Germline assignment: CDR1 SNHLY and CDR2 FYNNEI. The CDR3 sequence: CASSLTGTGTEAFF. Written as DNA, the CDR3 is TGTGCCAGCAGTCTGACAGGGACAGGCACTGAAGCTTTCTTT. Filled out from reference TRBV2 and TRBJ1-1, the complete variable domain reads EPEVTQTPSHQVTQMGQEVILRCVPISNHLYFYWYRQILGQKVEFLVSFYNNEISEKSEIFDDQFSVERPDGSNFTLKIRSTKLEDSAMYFCASSLTGTGTEAFFGQGTRLTVV.

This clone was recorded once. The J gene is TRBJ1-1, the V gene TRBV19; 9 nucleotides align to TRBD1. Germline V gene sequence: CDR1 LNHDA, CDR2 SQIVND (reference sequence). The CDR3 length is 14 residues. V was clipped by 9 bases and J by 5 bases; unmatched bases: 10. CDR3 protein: CASWDRAGETEAFF. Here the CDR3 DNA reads TGTGCCAGCTGGGACAGGGCTGGGGAGACTGAAGCTTTCTTT.

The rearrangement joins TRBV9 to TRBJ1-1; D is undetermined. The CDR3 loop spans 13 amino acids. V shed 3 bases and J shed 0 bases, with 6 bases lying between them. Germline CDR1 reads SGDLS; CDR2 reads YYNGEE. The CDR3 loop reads CASSGTMNTEAFF. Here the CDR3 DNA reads TGTGCCAGCAGCGGTACTATGAACACTGAAGCTTTCTTT. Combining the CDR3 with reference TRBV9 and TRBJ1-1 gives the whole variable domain DSGVTQTPKHLITATGQRVTLRCSPRSGDLSVYWYQQSLDQGLQFLIQYYNGEERAKGNILERFSAQQFPDLHSELNLSSLELGDSALYFCASSGTMNTEAFFGQGTRLTVV.

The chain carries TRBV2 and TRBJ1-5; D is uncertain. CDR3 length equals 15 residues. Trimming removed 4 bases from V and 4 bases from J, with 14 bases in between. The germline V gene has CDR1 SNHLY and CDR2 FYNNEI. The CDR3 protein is CASSGLSQFNQPQHF. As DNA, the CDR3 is TGTGCCAGCAGTGGGCTATCACAGTTTAATCAGCCCCAGCATTTT.

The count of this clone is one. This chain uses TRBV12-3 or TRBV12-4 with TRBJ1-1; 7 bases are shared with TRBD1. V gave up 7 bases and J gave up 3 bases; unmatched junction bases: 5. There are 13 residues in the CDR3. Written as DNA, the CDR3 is TGTGCCAGCACCTCAGGGGGTTACACTGAAGCTTTCTTT. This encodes CASTSGGYTEAFF.

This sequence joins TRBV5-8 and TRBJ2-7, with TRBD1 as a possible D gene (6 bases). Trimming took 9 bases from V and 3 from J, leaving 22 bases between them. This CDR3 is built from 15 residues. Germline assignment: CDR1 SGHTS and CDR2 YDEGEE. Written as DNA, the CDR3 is TGTGCCAACCCTTACAGGGCCCCCCCTCTCTACGAGCAGTACTTC. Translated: CANPYRAPPLYEQYF. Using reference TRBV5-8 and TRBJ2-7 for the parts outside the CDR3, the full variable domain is EAGVTQSPTHLIKTRGQQATLRCSPISGHTSVYWYQQALGLGLQFLLWYDEGEERNRGNFPPRFSGRQFPNYSSELNVNALELEDSALYLCANPYRAPPLYEQYFGPGTRLTVT.

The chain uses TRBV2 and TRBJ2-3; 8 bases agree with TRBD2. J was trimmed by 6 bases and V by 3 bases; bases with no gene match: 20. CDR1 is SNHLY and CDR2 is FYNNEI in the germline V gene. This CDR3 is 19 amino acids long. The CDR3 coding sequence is TGTGCCAGCAGTGAGATGGGGGCAGGGGCGGGAGGCACTCTTGATACGCAGTATTTT. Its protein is CASSEMGAGAGGTLDTQYF.

The CDR3 reads CSVGEGSGANVLTF. CDR3 nucleotides: TGCAGCGTTGGGGAGGGGAGTGGGGCCAACGTCCTGACTTTC. V is TRBV29-1 and J is TRBJ2-6, with 7 bases fitting TRBD2. This CDR3 has 14 residues. V dropped 4 bases and J dropped 3; count of bases not matched to a gene: 3. Germline V gives CDR1 SQVTM, CDR2 ANQGSEA.

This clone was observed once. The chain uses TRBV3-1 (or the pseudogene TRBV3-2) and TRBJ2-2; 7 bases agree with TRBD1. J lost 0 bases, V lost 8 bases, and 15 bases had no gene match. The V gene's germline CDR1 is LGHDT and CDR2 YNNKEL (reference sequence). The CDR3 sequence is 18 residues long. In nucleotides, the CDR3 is TGTGCCAGCTCCGCCCTTGCCCGGCAGGGGGCGAACACCGGGGAGCTGTTTTTT. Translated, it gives CASSALARQGANTGELFF.

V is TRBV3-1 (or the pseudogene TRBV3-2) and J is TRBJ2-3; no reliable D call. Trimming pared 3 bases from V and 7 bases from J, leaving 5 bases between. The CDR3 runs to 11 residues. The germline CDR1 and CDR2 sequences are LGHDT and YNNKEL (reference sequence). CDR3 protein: CASSHGNTQYF. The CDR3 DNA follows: TGTGCCAGCAGCCACGGTAATACGCAGTATTTT.

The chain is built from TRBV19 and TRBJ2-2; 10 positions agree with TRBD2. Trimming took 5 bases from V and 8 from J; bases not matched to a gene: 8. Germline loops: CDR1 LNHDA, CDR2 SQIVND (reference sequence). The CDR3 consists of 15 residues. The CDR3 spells CASSPLLAGVGELFF. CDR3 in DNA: TGTGCCAGTAGTCCCCTCCTAGCGGGGGTTGGGGAGCTGTTTTTT.

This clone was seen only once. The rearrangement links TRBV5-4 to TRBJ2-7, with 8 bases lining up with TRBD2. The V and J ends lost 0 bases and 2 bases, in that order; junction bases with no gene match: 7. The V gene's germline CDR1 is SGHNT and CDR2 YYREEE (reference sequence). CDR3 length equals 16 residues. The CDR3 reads CASSLGWAGGTYEQYF. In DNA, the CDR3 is TGTGCCAGCAGCTTGGGTTGGGCGGGAGGCACCTACGAGCAGTACTTC. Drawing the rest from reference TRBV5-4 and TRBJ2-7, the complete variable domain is ETGVTQSPTHLIKTRGQQVTLRCSSQSGHNTVSWYQQALGQGPQFIFQYYREEENGRGNFPPRFSGLQFPNYSSELNVNALELDDSALYLCASSLGWAGGTYEQYFGPGTRLTVT.